Presented here are 6 T cell receptor beta chains from one specimen sequenced in a study of CD8 T cells in Susac syndrome. Reverse transcription of roughly 0.45 to 1 ug RNA used random hexamers. From the immunoSEQ multiplex PCR reads, TCRdb called clonotypes with MiXCR, one entry per CDR3 protein. The table has tens of thousands of distinct CDR3 sequences, 90% to 97% seen once. Sequences were obtained from CD8+ T cells from PBMCs. These receptors were taken from a human donor with Susac syndrome.

The J gene is TRBJ2-1, the V gene TRBV9; 7 nucleotides match TRBD1. Germline V gene data show CDR1 as SGDLS and CDR2 as YYNGEE. The CDR3 spans 15 residues. Trimming cost V 2 bases and J 7 bases; bases outside gene matches: 9. The CDR3 is CASSVMTGTGNEQFF. CDR3 nucleotide sequence: TGTGCCAGCAGCGTGATGACAGGGACCGGGAATGAGCAGTTCTTC.

The chain couples TRBV6-1 to TRBJ2-4; D may be TRBD1 (7 bases). The germline V gene encodes CDR1 MNHNS and CDR2 SASEGT. CDR3 length equals 16 residues. Trimming took off 5 bases at V and 0 bases at J, with 14 bases between the two ends. CDR3 in DNA: TGTGCCAGCAGTCCGCGGGACAGCCTAGCCAAAAACATTCAGTACTTC. This translates into CASSPRDSLAKNIQYF.

CDR3 in amino acids: CASSTVNRYGYTF. The CDR3 DNA is TGTGCCAGCAGCACGGTGAATCGCTATGGCTACACCTTC. This chain joins TRBV6-5 and TRBJ1-2, with D unresolved. V lost 6 bases to trimming and J lost 4 bases, with 12 bases between them. The germline CDR1 and CDR2 sequences are MNHEY and SVGAGI. This CDR3 region has 13 residues.

Only a few counts were recorded for this clonotype. The chain couples TRBV29-1 to TRBJ2-3, with D tentatively TRBD2 (6 bases). CDR3 size: 14 residues. CDR1 is SQVTM and CDR2 is ANQGSEA in the germline V gene. V was cut by 8 bases and J by 1 base, with 16 bases left in between. CDR3 in DNA: TGCAGCTTCCCGGGGGAGATCGGCACAGATACGCAGTATTTT. Translated, it gives CSFPGEIGTDTQYF.

The J gene is TRBJ2-7, the V gene TRBV4-1, with TRBD2 matching over 7 bases. Trimming took 9 bases from V and 7 from J; bases not matched to a gene: 12. This CDR3 region has 13 residues. Looked up from germline, CDR1 is MGHRA and CDR2 is YSYEKL. The CDR3 spells CASPFGGTSEQYF. CDR3 nucleotides: TGCGCCAGTCCCTTCGGGGGGACGAGTGAGCAGTACTTC.

The chain joins TRBV12-3 or TRBV12-4 to TRBJ2-2; D not resolved. Trimming shortened V by 3 bases and J by 6 bases, and 5 bases separated the two germline ends. There are 12 residues in the CDR3. The CDR3 DNA reads as TGTGCCAGCAGTTTTGTGCCCGGGGAGCTGTTTTTT. As protein: CASSFVPGELFF.